This T cell receptor beta chain derives from a study of cytomegalovirus exposure and HLA in healthy donors. Study-level information: Membership in the Caucasian-associated ancestry cluster was found for 81% of fewer than 450 genotyped donors. Study results and caveats: What TCR beta sequences reportedly achieved was accurate prediction of HLA-A and HLA-B alleles in most subjects.

CDR1 is SGHNT, CDR2 YENEEA, per germline. Losses at the gene ends were 1 base for V and 2 bases for J; bases not matched to a gene: 12. The CDR3 runs 18 residues. This clone was detected only a few times. Its antigen is undetermined. In the PCR, 60 Vbeta and 13 Jbeta primers were used. Method: immunoSEQ multiplex PCR; TCRdb's copy keeps in-frame clones and lacks some. The sample shows 80,000 or so clones, about 60% of them seen only once. The sequenced material came from PBMCs. This TCR was recovered from a man aged 25-45 years in good health and CMV-seropositive. The chain joins TRBV11-3 to TRBJ2-3; 7 bases line up with TRBD2. The chain's CDR3 is CASSLGLLSSGFTDTQYF. The CDR3, as DNA: TGTGCCAGCAGCTTAGGGTTGTTATCTAGCGGCTTCACAGATACGCAGTATTTT.